The rows below give T cell receptor beta chains drawn from one sample of a study of blood T cell repertoires in COVID-19. The data were produced by immunoSEQ multiplex PCR, yet TCRdb's version contains in-frame clones alone and is incomplete. The sample lists 55,000 or so clones; about 86% were seen once. The material sequenced was peripheral blood. These TCRs come from a woman aged 55-69 years with COVID-19, enrolled during active disease. Both conserved end residues are part of each CDR3. A D gene is named only where the DNA matches it firmly.

-	TRBV11-1	TRBJ2-7	TGTGCCAGCAGCCCAGGGACACGCATTTCCTACGAGCAGTACTTC	CASSPGTRISYEQYF
-	TRBV7-8	TRBJ1-6	TGTGCCAGCAGCTTAGCGGCAGGGGCTAATTCACCCCTCCACTTT	CASSLAAGANSPLHF
-	TRBV4-1	TRBJ2-2	TGCGCCAGCAGCCAAGTGTCGGTCGAGACCGGGGAGCTGTTTTTT	CASSQVSVETGELFF
TRBD2	TRBV5-4	TRBJ2-1	TGTGCCAGCACCCTGAGTGGGGGTTTGGGGCTAGCGGCCTACAATGAGCAGTTCTTC	CASTLSGGLGLAAYNEQFF
TRBD1	TRBV28	TRBJ2-7	TGTGCCAGCAGCACTATTAAGGGGGCGAACTACGAGCAGTACTTC	CASSTIKGANYEQYF
-	TRBV15	TRBJ2-5	TGTGCCACCAGCAGACGCCAGGGAGGCCAAGAGACCCAGTACTTC	CATSRRQGGQETQYF
TRBD2	TRBV6-5	TRBJ2-7	TGTGCCAGCGGAAAGGAACTAGCGAGCTCCTACGAGCAGTACTTC	CASGKELASSYEQYF
-	TRBV6-5	TRBJ2-7	TGTGCCAGCAGTCCACGATGGCCTCCCTCCTACGAGCAGTACTTC	CASSPRWPPSYEQYF
TRBD1	TRBV27	TRBJ2-7	TGTGCCAGCAGTCCCAGGGGAACAGGGGTATACGAGCAGTACTTC	CASSPRGTGVYEQYF
TRBD2	TRBV30	TRBJ2-1	TGTGCCTGGAGTAGCCTCGGGAGGGCTTCCTACAATGAGCAGTTCTTC	CAWSSLGRASYNEQFF
TRBD1	TRBV15	TRBJ2-1	TGTGCCACCAGCACCACAGGGGGCCCGGGCAATGAGCAGTTCTTC	CATSTTGGPGNEQFF
-	TRBV27	TRBJ2-1	TGTGCCAGCAGTCTGACTAGTATCTATGAGCAGTTCTTC	CASSLTSIYEQFF
TRBD1	TRBV19	TRBJ1-6	TGTGCCAGAGCCCCCCGGGACAGGAGTAATTCACCCCTCCACTTT	CARAPRDRSNSPLHF
TRBD1	TRBV2	TRBJ2-4	TGTGCCAGCAGTGGACAGGGGGGAAACATTCAGTACTTC	CASSGQGGNIQYF
TRBD2	TRBV4-1	TRBJ2-4	TGCGCCAGCAGCCTAACGCGGGGAGGGGCGGGCAAAAACATTCAGTACTTC	CASSLTRGGAGKNIQYF
TRBD1	TRBV7-8	TRBJ2-7	TGTGCCAGCAGACCAGGGACAGCCTACGAGCAGTACTTC	CASRPGTAYEQYF
-	TRBV10-2	TRBJ2-2	TGCGCCAGCAGCCGGGACTCCTGGAACACCGGGGAGCTGTTTTTT	CASSRDSWNTGELFF
TRBD2	TRBV24-1	TRBJ2-1	TGTGCCACCAGTGATCCGCTAGCGGGAGTCTACAATGAGCAGTTCTTC	CATSDPLAGVYNEQFF